This TCR beta chain was documented in a study of vaccination effects on CD4 cells after COVID-19. Whole-study results and caveats: Vaccine- and infection-induced clones showed marked clonal contraction late following vaccination.

Antigen-specific CD4+ T cells were expanded with viral peptide pools in the ViraFEST assay before sequencing. Following culture for about ten days, CD4+ T cells were isolated. Two doses of either BNT162b2 or mRNA-1273 were given to each participant. Previously uninfected by SARS-CoV-2, the vaccine recipients also showed negative nucleocapsid antibodies. Peptides at 10 ug/ml and IL-2 at about 9.8 IU/ml were added to two million PBMC per well. The repertoire was sequenced with immunoSEQ multiplex PCR; TCRdb's copy has only in-frame clones and lacks some. In the table there are over 50,000 clones, less than 80% of which are singletons. As to this clone: Its cognate antigen is unknown.

The material was CD4+ T cells from PBMCs cultured with HCoV-229E spike peptides, obtained after COVID-19 vaccination. The TCR originated in a human donor who received a COVID-19 vaccine.

The CDR3 reads CASPNIPGDPPRPEAFF. The CDR3 bases are TGTGCCAGCCCGAATATACCGGGGGACCCTCCTCGCCCTGAAGCTTTCTTT. This chain joins TRBV5-8 and TRBJ1-1, with D tentatively TRBD1 (5 bases). V gave up 7 bases and J gave up 6 bases, with 28 bases separating them. Germline assignment: CDR1 SGHTS and CDR2 YDEGEE. This CDR3 has 17 amino acids. Full variable domain (rest looked up from reference TRBV5-8 and TRBJ1-1): EAGVTQSPTHLIKTRGQQATLRCSPISGHTSVYWYQQALGLGLQFLLWYDEGEERNRGNFPPRFSGRQFPNYSSELNVNALELEDSALYLCASPNIPGDPPRPEAFFGQGTRLTVV.